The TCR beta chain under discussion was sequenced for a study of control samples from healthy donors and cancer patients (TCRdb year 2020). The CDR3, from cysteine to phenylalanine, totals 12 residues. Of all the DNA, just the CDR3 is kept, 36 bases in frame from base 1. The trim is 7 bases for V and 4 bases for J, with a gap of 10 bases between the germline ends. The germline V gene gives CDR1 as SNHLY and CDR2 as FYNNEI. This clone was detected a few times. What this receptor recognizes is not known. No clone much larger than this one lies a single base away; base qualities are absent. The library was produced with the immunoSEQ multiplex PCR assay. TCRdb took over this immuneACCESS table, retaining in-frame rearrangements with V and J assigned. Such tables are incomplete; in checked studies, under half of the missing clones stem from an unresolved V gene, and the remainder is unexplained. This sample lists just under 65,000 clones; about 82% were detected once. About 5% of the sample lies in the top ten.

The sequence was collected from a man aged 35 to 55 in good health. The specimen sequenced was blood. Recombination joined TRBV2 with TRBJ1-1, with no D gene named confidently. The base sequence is TGTGCCAGCACTTTTGTGGGCACTGAAGCTTTCTTT. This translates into CASTFVGTEAFF.